This T cell receptor beta chain is from a study of graft-versus-host responses after intestinal transplantation. The CDR3 has 13 residues. The ends were cut back, 0 bases at V and 2 bases at J, with 4 bases in the middle. Germline loops: CDR1 SGHVS, CDR2 FQNEAQ. Concerning this clone: What it binds is not known.

Assay used: immunoSEQ multiplex PCR; TCRdb lists only in-frame clones, some missing. The sample has roughly 98,000 clones; 85% to 95% are singletons. The TCR originated in a human donor who was the organ donor for an intestinal transplant. Sequencing used unstimulated CD8+ T cells sorted from spleen or lymph node cells, obtained before transplant. This chain links TRBV7-8 with TRBJ1-1; D gene unclear. Here the CDR3 reads CASSLAANTEAFF. The CDR3 DNA reads as TGTGCCAGCAGCTTAGCAGCCAACACTGAAGCTTTCTTT.